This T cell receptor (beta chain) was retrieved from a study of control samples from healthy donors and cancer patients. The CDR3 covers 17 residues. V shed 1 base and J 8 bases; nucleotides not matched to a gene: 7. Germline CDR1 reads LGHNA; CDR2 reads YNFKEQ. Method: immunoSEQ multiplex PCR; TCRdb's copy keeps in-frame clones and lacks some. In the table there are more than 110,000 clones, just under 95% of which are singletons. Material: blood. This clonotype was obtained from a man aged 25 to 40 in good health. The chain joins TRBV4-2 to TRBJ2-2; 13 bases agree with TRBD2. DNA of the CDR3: TGTGCCAGCAGCCAAGTCGCCCAGGGACTAGCGGGAGGGGAGCTGTTTTTT. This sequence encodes CASSQVAQGLAGGELFF.